Sequencing of this TCR beta chain was carried out in a study of human T cells and chemical hapten exposure. Germline-derived CDR1 and CDR2 are SGHKS and YYEKEE (reference sequence). The CDR3 is 14 amino acids. V was clipped by 2 bases and J by 0 bases, with 8 bases between them. TCRdb itself ran the RACE reads through MiXCR, one entry per CDR3 protein. This sample has about 82,000 distinct CDR3 sequences, with around 7% found just once. Documented time point: patch test 2, 6 weeks after DPC sensitization. Treatment meaning: therapeutic diphenylcyclopropenone sensitization with weekly scalp DPC. This TCR was sampled from a woman in her twenties or thirties with alopecia areata. Some clones in this sample may be carry-over from other donors' samples. This sequence joins TRBV5-5 and TRBJ1-1; D is undetermined. This material consisted of whole blood, taken in connection with sensitization to the hapten diphenylcyclopropenone (DPC). The DNA of the CDR3 is TGTGCCAGCAGCTTACAGATTATGAACACTGAAGCTTTCTTT. Encoded protein: CASSLQIMNTEAFF.